This T cell receptor (beta chain) was recorded in a study of shared clonotypes between healthy human individuals (TCRdb year 2020). Background on the whole study: Two women and a few men aged 18 to 49 years were included in the cohort. For each donor, CD4 naive and CD4 memory were each run on three plates, CD8 naive on two plates, and CD8 memory on one plate. To estimate repertoire size and how much clonotypes are shared between individuals, the study performed deep sequencing of blood TCR repertoires from roughly five healthy adults. To increase sequencing depth and limit assay-specific biases, different laboratories used diverse techniques to prepare libraries and sequence TCR repertoires. Between about 0.94 and 8.9 billion PBMCs per donor were obtained by leukapheresis. Study-level results and caveats: Incomplete sequencing was indicated by rarefaction of sorted-subset datasets, despite the large sequencing depth. Clonotypes shared by all four sorted-subset donors showed higher generation probabilities than non-shared clonotypes. Pairwise subsampling indicated that sequencing depth was expected to affect the degree of clonotype sharing among donors. About 5% of naive CD4, 3.5% of naive CD8, approximately 2% of memory CD4, and around 0.42% of memory CD8 clonotypes were shared across several donors. Sampling was restricted to blood, and TCR repertoires in tissues likely differ from the TCR repertoires found in blood. Because the study included only a small number of donors, the genetic and exposure-history diversity represented was limited. Naive subsets generally had larger estimated clonotype richness than memory subsets did.

Using the deep immunoSEQ assay, TCR CDR3 regions were amplified from genomic DNA by multiplex PCR. For each cell subset, the extracted genomic DNA was distributed evenly across all wells of several immunoSEQ 96-well plates, and each plate served as one replicate. For sorted subsets, around 0.2 ug of genomic DNA, equivalent to about 30,000 T cell genomes, went into each replicate PCR. Purified libraries were quantified with a Qubit 3.0 fluorometer, sized on a Bioanalyzer 2100, and re-quantified with the KAPA Library Quantification kit. A separate single-read 150-cycle Illumina NextSeq 550 flow cell was used to sequence each immunoSEQ 96-well plate. Per the source publication's procedure: Because only junctional sequences without quality scores were contained in the immunoSEQ output, filtering matching that applied to full-length reads could not be performed. To assign V/J genes and CDR3, sequences were annotated against IMGT germline references using PyIR, a Python wrapper for IgBLAST v1.9. Reads with weak V/J assignments (E-value above 1e-6), missing CDR3, stop codons, out-of-frame junctions, or ambiguous translated residues were removed. V3J clonotypes were defined as sequences sharing the same inferred V gene, J gene, and CDR3 amino acid sequence. Percentage overlap between repertoires was computed as shared unique clonotypes divided by the size of the smaller repertoire. Richness of each repertoire was evaluated using RTK rarefaction, the Chao1 estimator, and Recon v2.1 estimates of unobserved clonotypes. Generation probabilities for all TCRbeta clonotypes obtained by the gDNA method from a handful of donors were computed using OLGA. TCRdb retrieved this table from immuneACCESS and kept in-frame rearrangements only. Not all clones are present; in checked studies, unresolved V genes account for under half, and no reason is known for the remainder. V, J and clone size derive from that table, while D and trimming were established from the DNA sequence. Recorded for this sample are about 2.2 million clones; around 95% of them occurred a single time. The ten largest clonotypes hold 1.5% to 2% of the sample.

CD8 naive samples were obtained by positive selection for CCR7 among CD45RO-negative cells, yielding a CD45RA+CCR7+ population from which TemRA cells were excluded. The donors were healthy, HIV-negative adults with no recently reported acute infections or vaccinations. Only Caucasian adults living in Nashville, Tennessee, USA were represented among the donors. Blood was obtained by leukapheresis, after which PBMCs were separated by Ficoll-Histopaque density gradient centrifugation and cryopreserved in liquid nitrogen vapor phase. Analytical flow cytometry was used to check the purity and quantity of each magnetically sorted T cell population. Genomic DNA was isolated from every sorted fraction and measured by UV absorbance on a Nanodrop 2000c. The CDR3 runs 13 residues from the cysteine to the phenylalanine. Only CDR3 DNA is held: 39 bases, read in frame from base 1. V sheds 4 bases and J sheds 1 base, leaving 10 bases between their ends. CDR1 and CDR2, looked up from the germline V gene, are SQVTM and ANQGSEA.

As regards this clone: Its antigen has not been determined. Base qualities are not recorded, but no much larger clone differs from it by a single base.

Rearrangement joined TRBV29-1 to TRBJ1-2, with the D gene uncertain. This receptor was identified in a man between 18 and 29 years old in good health. Some clones in this sample may be carry-over from other donors' samples. Sequenced sample: naive CD8+ T cells from PBMCs. Per the publication, the cell subset or site label means: CD45RA+CCR7+. DNA sequence: TGCAGCGTTGCGGGTCAGATTAACTATGGCTACACCTTC. Its amino acids are CSVAGQINYGYTF.